Following are 25 T cell receptor beta chains from one sample sequenced in a study of T cell changes during pregnancy in multiple sclerosis. Assay used: immunoSEQ multiplex PCR; TCRdb lists only in-frame clones, some missing. The sample lists more than 30,000 clones; 80% to 90% were seen once. The sequenced sample was CD4+ T cells from peripheral blood mononuclear cells, obtained before pregnancy. The source is a female donor with multiple sclerosis, enrolled in a pregnancy study.

The rearrangement uses TRBV7-3 and TRBJ2-5; 12 bases are shared with TRBD2. The CDR3 covers 17 residues. V dropped 5 bases and J dropped 2; count of bases not matched to a gene: 9. CDR1 SGHTA and CDR2 FQGTGA come from the germline V gene. CDR3: CASSQPGLAGRQETQYF. In nucleotides, the CDR3 is TGTGCCAGCAGCCAACCCGGACTAGCGGGGAGACAAGAGACCCAGTACTTC.

The chain links TRBV7-9 to TRBJ2-7; D is possibly TRBD1 (5 bases). Germline CDR1 and CDR2: SEHNR and FQNEAQ (reference sequence). The CDR3 has 15 amino acids. V lost 6 bases to trimming and J lost 2 bases, with 17 bases between them. The CDR3 sequence is CASSLTGDSTYEQYF. The CDR3 DNA is TGTGCCAGCAGTCTTACAGGAGACAGTACCTACGAGCAGTACTTC.

The chain uses TRBV5-6 and TRBJ1-2, with TRBD1 identical over 8 bases. J gave up 4 bases and V 3 bases, and 11 bases lay outside the gene matches. The V gene's germline CDR1 is SGHDT and CDR2 YYEEEE. The CDR3 covers 16 residues. The CDR3 DNA reads as TGTGCCAGCAGCTCGTCGCAGGGGGCGCTGGCCTATGGCTACACCTTC. Translation gives CASSSSQGALAYGYTF.

V is TRBV6-1 and J is TRBJ2-5, with 7 bases identical to TRBD1. There are 14 residues in the CDR3. Germline lookup yields CDR1 MNHNS and CDR2 SASEGT. Trimming cost V 8 bases and J 4 bases; bases outside gene matches: 10. CDR3 residues: CASERQGVGETQYF. CDR3 DNA: TGTGCCAGCGAAAGGCAGGGGGTTGGAGAGACCCAGTACTTC.

The sample holds one count of this clone. The genes are TRBV11-2 and TRBJ2-1; TRBD2 matches at 9 bases. Trimming at V came to 5 bases and at J to 7 bases, leaving 9 bases not matched to a gene. The CDR3 loop spans 15 amino acids. CDR1 SGHAT and CDR2 FQNNGV come from the germline V gene. Here the CDR3 reads CASSQGSGGRNEQFF. The CDR3, as DNA: TGTGCCAGCAGCCAAGGCAGCGGGGGGCGTAATGAGCAGTTCTTC.

The CDR3 region is CASSEGTIKYF. CDR3 bases: TGTGCCAGCAGTGAGGGGACAATAAAGTACTTC. This sequence joins TRBV6-1 and TRBJ2-7; D perhaps matches TRBD1 (6 bases). Per the germline V gene, CDR1 is MNHNS and CDR2 is SASEGT. The CDR3 has 11 amino acids. V was clipped by 3 bases and J by 11 bases, with 11 bases between them.

The genes are TRBV7-2 and TRBJ2-2, with 11 bases identical to TRBD2. Germline CDR1 reads SGHTA; CDR2 reads FQGNSA. The CDR3 has 16 amino acids. J gave up 3 bases and V 5 bases, and 5 bases lay outside the gene matches. The CDR3 DNA reads as TGTGCCAGCAGCCTTAGCGGGGGGGCGTACACCGGGGAGCTGTTTTTT. Translation: CASSLSGGAYTGELFF.

The chain has TRBV19 and TRBJ2-1; tentatively, D is TRBD1 (5 bases). CDR3 size: 15 residues. V was cut by 3 bases and J by 1 base, with 10 bases left in between. CDR1 LNHDA and CDR2 SQIVND come from the germline V gene (reference sequence). CDR3 amino acids: CASSIRVGSYNEQFF. The CDR3 nucleotides read TGTGCCAGTAGTATCAGGGTCGGATCCTACAATGAGCAGTTCTTC. The full variable domain, rest sourced from reference TRBV19 and TRBJ2-1, is DGGITQSPKYLFRKEGQNVTLSCEQNLNHDAMYWYRQDPGQGLRLIYYSQIVNDFQKGDIAEGYSVSREKKESFPLTVTSAQKNPTAFYLCASSIRVGSYNEQFFGPGTRLTVL.

This chain uses TRBV7-9 with TRBJ2-5, with TRBD2 matching over 10 bases. This CDR3 comprises 16 residues. The ends lost 1 base at V and 5 bases at J; junction bases unmatched: 7. Germline lookup yields CDR1 SEHNR and CDR2 FQNEAQ (reference sequence). The DNA of the CDR3 is TGTGCCAGCAGCTTAGAGAGCGGGGGGGCCTCGGAGACCCAGTACTTC. This sequence encodes CASSLESGGASETQYF.

This sequence joins TRBV5-8 and TRBJ1-4; 7 nucleotides line up with TRBD1. Germline CDR1 reads SGHTS; CDR2 reads YDEGEE. The CDR3 loop spans 13 amino acids. Germline trimming cut 4 bases from V and 8 bases from J; bases unmatched to any gene: 5. The CDR3 loop reads CASSGRQGEKLFF. The CDR3 nucleotides are TGTGCCAGCAGCGGACGACAGGGAGAAAAACTGTTTTTT. Full variable domain (rest looked up from reference TRBV5-8 and TRBJ1-4): EAGVTQSPTHLIKTRGQQATLRCSPISGHTSVYWYQQALGLGLQFLLWYDEGEERNRGNFPPRFSGRQFPNYSSELNVNALELEDSALYLCASSGRQGEKLFFGSGTQLSVL.

The chain has TRBV10-3 and TRBJ1-5; D possibly corresponds to TRBD1 (6 bases). V shed 2 bases and J shed 7 bases, with 12 bases lying between them. Germline V gene lookup returns CDR1 ENHRY and CDR2 SYGVKD. The CDR3 sequence is 14 residues long. The CDR3 bases are TGTGCCATCAGTGAGCAACGGGGGGGCCAGCCCCAGCATTTT. Protein product: CAISEQRGGQPQHF.

V is TRBV5-1 and J is TRBJ1-2, with 8 positions matching TRBD1. The germline V gene has CDR1 SGHRS and CDR2 YFSETQ. The CDR3 consists of 15 residues. The J segment lost 4 bases and the V segment lost 1 base, leaving 6 bases of the junction unmatched. The chain's CDR3 is CASSLTTGDSYGYTF. The CDR3 DNA reads as TGCGCCAGCAGCTTGACGACAGGGGATAGCTATGGCTACACCTTC.

V and J are TRBV28 and TRBJ1-5; D remains ambiguous. Germline V gives CDR1 MDHEN, CDR2 SYDVKM. This CDR3 has 14 amino acids. Trimming shortened V by 3 bases and J by 4 bases, and 10 bases separated the two germline ends. The CDR3 loop reads CASSFIRRNQPQHF. In DNA, the CDR3 is TGTGCCAGCAGTTTTATTCGGAGAAATCAGCCCCAGCATTTT.

The chain uses TRBV19 and TRBJ2-2; tentatively, D is TRBD2 (5 bases). The CDR3 contains 13 residues. V was clipped by 4 bases and J by 5 bases, with 8 bases between them. In germline, CDR1 is LNHDA, CDR2 SQIVND (reference sequence). For the CDR3, the DNA is TGTGCCAGTAGTACTACTAGAACCGGGGAGCTGTTTTTT. Its translation: CASSTTRTGELFF.

V and J are TRBV7-9 and TRBJ2-2, with a weak D call TRBD1 (6 bases). Trimming stripped 2 bases from V and 5 bases from J, with 15 bases between. This CDR3 comprises 16 residues. Germline CDR1 is SEHNR and CDR2 is FQNEAQ (reference sequence). CDR3: CASSLKGVLSTGELFF. CDR3 nucleotides: TGTGCCAGCAGCTTAAAGGGGGTTCTTAGTACCGGGGAGCTGTTTTTT. Full variable domain (outside the CDR3, taken from reference TRBV7-9 and TRBJ2-2): DTGVSQNPRHKITKRGQNVTFRCDPISEHNRLYWYRQTLGQGPEFLTYFQNEAQLEKSRLLSDRFSAERPKGSFSTLEIQRTEQGDSAMYLCASSLKGVLSTGELFFGEGSRLTVL.

CDR3 sequence reads: CATSQGAYTGELFF. The CDR3 DNA follows: TGCGCCACGTCACAGGGGGCATACACCGGGGAGCTGTTTTTT. The chain carries TRBV5-1 and TRBJ2-2; 9 bases are a match to TRBD1. There are 14 residues in the CDR3. CDR1 is SGHRS, CDR2 YFSETQ, per germline. With 9 bases clipped from V and 3 bases from J, the junction kept 6 bases outside the gene matches.

The genes are TRBV2 and TRBJ1-2, with D tentatively TRBD1 (5 bases). V dropped 7 bases and J dropped 2 bases, with 14 bases sitting between them. Looked up from germline, CDR1 is SNHLY and CDR2 is FYNNEI. The CDR3 spans 14 residues. The CDR3 region has the DNA TGTGCCAGCAATGGGGGGAACAGGAACTATGGCTACACCTTC. This codes for CASNGGNRNYGYTF.

The chain uses TRBV9 and TRBJ1-4; a weak D match, TRBD1 (6 bases). Trimming removed 0 bases from V and 2 bases from J, with 11 bases in between. This CDR3 spans 16 amino acids. CDR1 and CDR2 from the germline V gene are SGDLS and YYNGEE. The CDR3 reads CASSVGAGDTNEKLFF. Here the CDR3 DNA reads TGTGCCAGCAGCGTAGGGGCAGGGGACACTAATGAAAAACTGTTTTTT. Full variable domain (outside the CDR3, taken from reference TRBV9 and TRBJ1-4): DSGVTQTPKHLITATGQRVTLRCSPRSGDLSVYWYQQSLDQGLQFLIQYYNGEERAKGNILERFSAQQFPDLHSELNLSSLELGDSALYFCASSVGAGDTNEKLFFGSGTQLSVL.

This clone has only one observation. The genes are TRBV6-5 and TRBJ1-6, with D unclear. CDR1 is MNHEY and CDR2 is SVGAGI in the germline V gene. V was shortened by 2 bases and J by 7 bases, with 12 bases between the two germline ends. CDR3 length: 15 residues. CDR3 sequence (DNA): TGTGCCAGCAGTTACCCGCGGGGTAGGAATTCACCCCTCCACTTT. Protein: CASSYPRGRNSPLHF.

The chain links TRBV10-2 to TRBJ2-7; 10 nucleotides align to TRBD2. In germline, CDR1 is WSHSY, CDR2 SAAADI. This CDR3 spans 15 amino acids. The V and J ends lost 8 bases and 4 bases, in that order; junction bases with no gene match: 11. The CDR3, as DNA: TGCGCCAGCCGGAACCGGACTAGCGGAAGTTACGAGCAGTACTTC. Encoded protein: CASRNRTSGSYEQYF.

The J gene is TRBJ1-1, the V gene TRBV6-6; weak D call: TRBD1 (5 bases). The CDR3 contains 14 residues. Trimming shortened V by 5 bases and J by 4 bases, and 14 bases separated the two germline ends. From germline, CDR1 is MNHNY and CDR2 SVGAGI (reference sequence). The CDR3 loop reads CASSPLRQGTEAFF. Written as DNA, the CDR3 is TGTGCCAGCAGTCCCCTTAGGCAGGGCACTGAAGCTTTCTTT.

The V and J genes are TRBV6-1 and TRBJ1-1, with 9 bases fitting TRBD1. Per germline, CDR1 MNHNS and CDR2 SASEGT. The CDR3 has 14 residues. V trimming: 7 bases; J trimming: 1 base; junction bases outside the gene matches: 4. CDR3 loop: CASNHRGPNTEAFF. As DNA, the CDR3 is TGTGCCAGCAACCACAGGGGGCCGAACACTGAAGCTTTCTTT.

The chain employs TRBV29-1 and TRBJ2-5, with TRBD2 identical over 9 bases. Germline-derived CDR1 and CDR2 are SQVTM and ANQGSEA. Losses at the gene ends were 4 bases for V and 3 bases for J; bases not matched to a gene: 3. This CDR3 has 13 residues. CDR3 region: CSVARLAEETQYF. In nucleotides, the CDR3 is TGCAGCGTTGCGCGACTAGCGGAAGAGACCCAGTACTTC.

This clone was picked up one time. The chain is built from TRBV7-3 and TRBJ2-3, with 8 nucleotides matching TRBD1. The germline gives CDR1 SGHTA, CDR2 FQGTGA. The junction had 5 bases not matched to a gene; V was cut back by 5 bases and J by 4 bases. The CDR3 covers 14 residues. The CDR3 coding sequence is TGTGCCAGCAGCCAGACAGGGGTACCAGATACGCAGTATTTT. Its protein product is CASSQTGVPDTQYF.

This clone was recorded only once. This rearrangement joins TRBV18 to TRBJ1-1, with 11 bases identical to TRBD1. The ends lost 0 bases at V and 5 bases at J; junction bases unmatched: 11. The V gene's germline CDR1 is KGHSH and CDR2 LQKENI. The CDR3 contains 18 residues. The CDR3 DNA reads as TGTGCCAGCTCACCACCGAGGGGACAGGGGGGCCACGGAACTGAAGCTTTCTTT. It translates to CASSPPRGQGGHGTEAFF.